This is a list of T cell receptor beta chains from one sample in a study of cytomegalovirus exposure and HLA in healthy donors. The assay was immunoSEQ multiplex PCR, and TCRdb's table has in-frame clones only and misses some. The repertoire holds about 70,000 clones, roughly four fifths seen once, with 11% in the top ten. Sequenced sample: PBMCs. The receptors were sampled from an older woman in good health and CMV-seropositive. The CDR3 runs from the conserved cysteine through the conserved F or W. A D gene is named only where the DNA matches it firmly. A clone size is listed for some rows: how often the clone was seen (once, few, many), or a class if it is expanded.

once TRBD1 TRBJ1-6 TRBV19 TGTGCCAGTAGCCCCGGGACAGACTATAATTCACCCCTCCACTTT CASSPGTDYNSPLHF
few - TRBJ2-7 TRBV6-6 TGTGCCACCACACCCCCTAGCGCTACCTACGAGCAGTACTTC CATTPPSATYEQYF
- TRBD1 TRBJ1-5 TRBV19 TGTGCCAGTAGTATTAGGGGACAGGGTGGTCAGCCCCAGCATTTT CASSIRGQGGQPQHF
- TRBD1 TRBJ1-2 TRBV2 TGTGCCAGCTTCCCGGATGGGACAGTCCGTGGCTACACCTTC CASFPDGTVRGYTF
once TRBD1 TRBJ2-3 TRBV27 TGTGCCAGCAGCCATGACAGGGTAGGCACAGATACGCAGTATTTT CASSHDRVGTDTQYF
- - TRBJ1-2 TRBV5-1 TGCGCCAGCAGCTTGGAGGCAGGGTATGGCTACACCTTC CASSLEAGYGYTF
- TRBD1 TRBJ2-3 TRBV4-1 TGCGCCAGCAGCCAAGATCCGACAGGGGTTAGCACAGATACGCAGTATTTT CASSQDPTGVSTDTQYF
- - TRBJ2-7 TRBV29-1 TGCAGCGTCGAGGGGGATTACTACGAGCAGTACTTC CSVEGDYYEQYF
- TRBD2 TRBJ2-1 TRBV9 TGTGCCAGCAGCTCCTCTTCCGGGACTAGCTCTGAGCAGTTCTTC CASSSSSGTSSEQFF
- TRBD2 TRBJ2-5 TRBV7-3 TGTGCCAGCAGTTACGGCGGGGGGCAAGAGACCCAGTACTTC CASSYGGGQETQYF
- TRBD1 TRBJ1-1 TRBV7-9 TGTGCCAGCAGCCCGGGACAGGGGCTGAAAGCTTTCTTT CASSPGQGLKAFF
- - TRBJ1-2 TRBV5-6 TGTGCCAGCAGCACTGACAGCTATGGCTACACCTTC CASSTDSYGYTF
many - TRBJ1-6 TRBV7-9 TGTGCCAGCAGCTTAGGGAGCCTTAATTCACCCCTCCACTTT CASSLGSLNSPLHF
few - TRBJ2-3 TRBV29-1 TGCAGCGTTGTTCTGAAGCAGCCGAGAGGGATCACAGATACGCAGTATTTT CSVVLKQPRGITDTQYF
- TRBD1 TRBJ2-3 TRBV4-1 TGCGCCAGCAGCCAGGGGATTGGACAGGGACCAGATACGCAGTATTTT CASSQGIGQGPDTQYF
- - TRBJ1-5 TRBV2 TGTGCCAGCAGCGAACAGGCCCTCAATCAGCCCCAGCATTTT CASSEQALNQPQHF
- - TRBJ2-3 TRBV5-4 TGTGCCAGCAGCGAACTTCATACGCAGTATTTT CASSELHTQYF
once TRBD1 TRBJ1-1 TRBV18 TGTGCCAGCTCACCACCGGGACAGGGGAACACTGAAGCTTTCTTT CASSPPGQGNTEAFF
- TRBD1 TRBJ2-7 TRBV5-4 TGTGCCAGCAGCCCTACAGGGGGTAAGAGCTACGAGCAGTACTTC CASSPTGGKSYEQYF
once - TRBJ1-3 TRBV4-2 TGTGCCAGCAGCCCGACGGGGGCTGGAAACACCATATATTTT CASSPTGAGNTIYF
- TRBD1 TRBJ1-2 TRBV5-1 TGCGCCAGCAGCTTGGTGGGACAGGGTTTTGGCTACACCTTC CASSLVGQGFGYTF
- - TRBJ2-1 TRBV5-1 TGCGCCAGCAGCTTAGGAACACAGGGTAATATCTACAATGAGCAGTTCTTC CASSLGTQGNIYNEQFF
- - TRBJ2-6 TRBV5-1 TGCGCCAGCAGCTTTACCGCAGGGGTTGGGGCCAACGTCCTGACTTTC CASSFTAGVGANVLTF
few TRBD1 TRBJ1-5 TRBV5-1 TGCGCCAGCAGCTTGGCAGGGGGCCGGCAGCCCCAGCATTTT CASSLAGGRQPQHF
- TRBD1 TRBJ1-6 TRBV14 TGTGCCAGCAGCCAAGATCTGGACAGGGGATACTCACCCCTCCACTTT CASSQDLDRGYSPLHF
- TRBD2 TRBJ2-3 TRBV10-3 TGTGCCATCAGTGAGTCAATAGCGGGAGTTGAAGATACGCAGTATTTT CAISESIAGVEDTQYF
- - TRBJ1-2 TRBV19 TGTGCCAGTACCTTTGTGTGGGATGGGGGGGATGTCGATGGCTACACCTTC CASTFVWDGGDVDGYTF
few TRBD1 TRBJ2-1 TRBV2 TGTGCCAGCAGTGAAGGGACAGGGGTGTACAATGAGCAGTTCTTC CASSEGTGVYNEQFF
- TRBD1 TRBJ2-7 TRBV5-1 TGCGCCAGCAGCTCGAGACAGGGGGACCACGAGCAGTACTTC CASSSRQGDHEQYF
- - TRBJ1-2 TRBV9 TGTGCCAGCAGCGTTGAGTACGGTGGCTACACCTTC CASSVEYGGYTF
- TRBD2 TRBJ2-1 TRBV7-2 TGTGCCAGCAGCTTAATGGCGGGGGGCCCGTTCTTC CASSLMAGGPFF
- - TRBJ2-5 TRBV29-1 TGCAGCGTTGATTGGTTGGCGGAGTACCAAGAGACCCAGTACTTC CSVDWLAEYQETQYF
- - TRBJ1-1 TRBV27 TGTGCCAGCAAACCTGTCGGAGCGAACACTGAAGCTTTCTTT CASKPVGANTEAFF
- TRBD1 TRBJ1-1 TRBV27 TGTGCCAGCAGTTGGGACAGTCGAGGGGCTGAAGCTTTCTTT CASSWDSRGAEAFF
few - TRBJ1-1 TRBV20-1 TGCAGTGCTCGGGGTAGGTCTGAAGCTTTCTTT CSARGRSEAFF
- - TRBJ1-5 TRBV29-1 TGCAGCGTTGAAGATGGGGAGGTTTGGCATTTT CSVEDGEVWHF
- - TRBJ1-1 TRBV5-1 TGCGCCAGCAGCTTCCACCATCGGGGCACTGAAGCTTTCTTT CASSFHHRGTEAFF
- - TRBJ2-5 TRBV7-7 TGTGCTAGCAGCCGGACTTCTAATGGGGAGACCCAGTACTTC CASSRTSNGETQYF
- - TRBJ2-2 TRBV7-9 TGTGCCAGCAGCCAACAGGGTTTCTCCGGGGAGCTGTTTTTT CASSQQGFSGELFF
- - TRBJ2-2 TRBV27 TGTGCCAGCAGCCTAGGCCCCGGTACCGGGGAGCTGTTTTTT CASSLGPGTGELFF
once TRBD1 TRBJ2-5 TRBV5-1 TGCGCCAGCAGATTTCCGGGACAGCAACAAGAGACCCAGTACTTC CASRFPGQQQETQYF
- - TRBJ1-1 TRBV10-3 TGTGCCATCAGTGGCTCAGAGAACACTGAAGCTTTCTTT CAISGSENTEAFF
few TRBD1 TRBJ1-2 TRBV5-1 TGCGCCAGCAGCTTCGGGGACAGCTATGGCTACACCTTC CASSFGDSYGYTF
- TRBD1 TRBJ1-1 TRBV30 TGTGCCTGGTCCCGGACAGGGGGCATGAACACTGAAGCTTTCTTT CAWSRTGGMNTEAFF
- - TRBJ2-2 TRBV29-1 TGCAGCGTTAGGGCAGGGCCGAACACCGGGGAGCTGTTTTTT CSVRAGPNTGELFF
- TRBD2 TRBJ2-1 TRBV4-2 TGTGCCAGCAGGCCATTCGGGGGGGACAATGAGCAGTTCTTC CASRPFGGDNEQFF
once - TRBJ1-1 TRBV5-1 TGCGCCAGCAGCTTTGGGAGGACTGAAGCTTTCTTT CASSFGRTEAFF
- - TRBJ1-1 TRBV6-6 TGTGCCAGCAGTTCCAGGGGAGGGACTGAAGCTTTCTTT CASSSRGGTEAFF
- TRBD2 TRBJ2-1 TRBV5-8 TGTGCCAGCAGCACCGGACTAGCAACGTCAAATGAGCAGTTCTTC CASSTGLATSNEQFF
- - TRBJ2-5 TRBV11-3 TGTGCCAGCAGCACACATCACAAAGAGACCCAGTACTTC CASSTHHKETQYF
- TRBD1 TRBJ1-4 TRBV4-2 TGTGCCAGCAGCCCCAGGGGGCTTGGAGAAAAACTGTTTTTT CASSPRGLGEKLFF
- TRBD1 TRBJ1-1 TRBV11-3 TGTGCCAGCAGCCGACAGGGGGCATCGAACACTGAAGCTTTCTTT CASSRQGASNTEAFF
- - TRBJ2-5 TRBV6-5 TGTGCCAGCGGATGGGGGGGCGTCGAAGAGACCCAGTACTTC CASGWGGVEETQYF
once - TRBJ1-5 TRBV21-1 TGTGCCAGCAGTTCCCCTGACGGACAGGGAGGAGGACAGCCCCAGCATTTT CASSSPDGQGGGQPQHF
- TRBD2 TRBJ2-1 TRBV5-1 TGCGCCAGCAGCTTGGTAAGCGGGGGGGCCGTCGATGAGCAGTTCTTC CASSLVSGGAVDEQFF
- TRBD2 TRBJ2-7 TRBV28 TGTGCCAGCAGTTCCCCCAGCGGGAGGACCTACGAGCAGTACTTC CASSSPSGRTYEQYF
- TRBD1 TRBJ1-2 TRBV2 TGTGCCAGCAGCATAACAGGGGAAGGCTACACCTTC CASSITGEGYTF
- - TRBJ2-7 TRBV12-5 TGTGCTAGTGGACGGACAGTCGAGCAGTACTTC CASGRTVEQYF